This TCR beta chain was recorded in a study of cytotoxic CD8 clonotypes in ibrutinib-treated CLL. On the study more broadly: Partial responses numbered some 24 and complete responses 2; after a median about six years, 14 stayed remitted and about twelve progressed.

This CDR3 contains 15 residues. The trim removed 5 bases at V and 2 bases at J, leaving 4 bases unmatched. The germline V gene has CDR1 ENHRY and CDR2 SYGVKD. Data came from immunoSEQ multiplex PCR; TCRdb stores just in-frame clones and leaves some out. The sample shows 150,000 or so clones, 80% of them seen only once. The sequence was collected from a human donor with chronic lymphocytic leukemia. V gene TRBV10-3 combines with J gene TRBJ2-3; TRBD2 matches 10 bases. Sequenced here: PBMCs, sampled after 36 months of ibrutinib treatment. The CDR3 DNA reads TGTGCCATCAGTTATAGCGGGAGGAACACAGATACGCAGTATTTT. It yields the protein CAISYSGRNTDTQYF.